This T cell receptor beta chain was profiled in a study of T-cell reconstitution after alpha-beta-depleted transplantation in children. Trimming removed 3 bases at V and 5 bases at J, with 13 bases between. Germline assignment: CDR1 LGHNA and CDR2 YSLEER. This CDR3 has 14 residues. Unique molecular identifiers were built into the TCRbeta library. TCRdb re-called the PCR reads with MiXCR, one entry per CDR3 protein. The sample records approximately 390,000 distinct CDR3 sequences, approximately 11% being singletons. This specimen was PBMCs from the stem cell graft donor, taken from the stem cell graft. The TCR was taken from a human donor who donated a stem cell graft to a child with acute myeloid leukemia. This chain joins TRBV4-3 and TRBJ1-1; a weak D match, TRBD1 (5 bases). CDR3 protein: CASSHGAGATEAFF. The CDR3, as DNA: TGCGCCAGCAGCCACGGGGCCGGGGCGACTGAAGCTTTCTTT.